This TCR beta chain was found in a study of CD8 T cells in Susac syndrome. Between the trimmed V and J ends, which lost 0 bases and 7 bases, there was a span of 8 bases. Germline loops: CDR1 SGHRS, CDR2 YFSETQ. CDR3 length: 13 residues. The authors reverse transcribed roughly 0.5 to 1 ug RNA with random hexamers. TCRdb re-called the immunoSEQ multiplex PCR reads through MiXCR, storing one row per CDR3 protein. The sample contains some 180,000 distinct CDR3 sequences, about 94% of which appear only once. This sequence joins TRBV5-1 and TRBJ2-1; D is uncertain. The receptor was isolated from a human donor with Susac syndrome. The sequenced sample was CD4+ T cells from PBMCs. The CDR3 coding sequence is TGCGCCAGCAGCTTGGAAGGCGGAAATGAGCAGTTCTTC. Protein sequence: CASSLEGGNEQFF.